This entry lists 10 T cell receptor beta chains sequenced from one sample in a study of shared clonotypes between healthy human individuals. TCRdb keeps only in-frame clones here, not all; method: immunoSEQ multiplex PCR. Of about 700,000 clones listed, about 90% are singletons. CD45RO-negative, CCR7-positively selected cells formed the naive CD8 fraction, excluding terminally differentiated effector memory CD45RA+ cells. Sequenced input: naive CD8+ T cells sorted from blood. Source of these receptors: a man younger than 40 in good health.

The rearrangement uses TRBV25-1 and TRBJ1-1; TRBD1 matches 8 bases. This CDR3 is 14 amino acids long. Unmatched junction bases numbered 5, after V lost 4 bases and J lost 4 bases. The V gene's germline CDR1 is MGHDK and CDR2 SYGVNS. This CDR3 is CASSGQGPGTEAFF. For the CDR3, the DNA is TGTGCCAGCAGTGGACAGGGGCCGGGCACTGAAGCTTTCTTT.

The chain is built from TRBV6-5 and TRBJ2-1; 8 bases align to TRBD2. CDR3 length equals 14 residues. Germline CDR1 and CDR2: MNHEY and SVGAGI. V gave up 8 bases and J gave up 6 bases; unmatched junction bases: 9. CDR3 nucleotides: TGTGCCAGCGCAATCGGGAGGGCCCTCAATGAGCAGTTCTTC. Translation gives CASAIGRALNEQFF.

This clone was seen a few times. This rearrangement joins TRBV18 to TRBJ2-1; D unclear. Trimming removed 2 bases at V and 1 base at J, with 6 bases between. This CDR3 is 14 amino acids long. Germline-derived CDR1 and CDR2 are KGHSH and LQKENI. The CDR3 DNA is TGTGCCAGCTCACCAGGGTGGTCCTACAATGAGCAGTTCTTC. Residues: CASSPGWSYNEQFF. Supplemented by reference TRBV18 and TRBJ2-1, the full variable domain reads NAGVMQNPRHLVRRRGQEARLRCSPMKGHSHVYWYRQLPEEGLKFMVYLQKENIIDESGMPKERFSAEFPKEGPSILRIQQVVRGDSAAYFCASSPGWSYNEQFFGPGTRLTVL.

This rearrangement joins TRBV19 to TRBJ2-7; 8 nucleotides align to TRBD1. V lost 5 bases and J lost 3; bases outside the gene matches: 3. This CDR3 region has 13 residues. In germline, CDR1 is LNHDA, CDR2 SQIVND (reference sequence). The CDR3 protein is CASSAGQGYEQYF. The CDR3 DNA is TGTGCCAGTAGTGCCGGACAGGGCTACGAGCAGTACTTC.

The chain couples TRBV28 to TRBJ2-5; the D is unclear. The CDR3 is made up of 13 amino acids. Trimming cost V 2 bases and J 2 bases, with 6 bases left between them. Germline V gives CDR1 MDHEN, CDR2 SYDVKM. CDR3: CASSLTRQETQYF. The CDR3 DNA sequence: TGTGCCAGCAGTTTAACCAGGCAAGAGACCCAGTACTTC.

The DNA for the CDR3 is TGTGCCAGCAGCTTAGCCCCTGAGCAGTTCTTC. Translating gives CASSLAPEQFF. The V and J genes are TRBV11-2 and TRBJ2-1; D is uncertain. The CDR3 totals 11 residues. Germline CDR1 and CDR2: SGHAT and FQNNGV. V lost 1 base and J 9 bases, leaving 4 bases between the germline ends.

The chain is built from TRBV7-9 and TRBJ2-7; D is unresolved. The CDR3 contains 13 residues. The germline V gene encodes CDR1 SEHNR and CDR2 FQNEAQ (reference sequence). V was cut by 5 bases and J by 3 bases, with 11 bases left in between. CDR3 region: CASSLKDHYEQYF. Here the CDR3 DNA reads TGTGCCAGCAGCCTCAAAGACCACTACGAGCAGTACTTC.

For this clone: Other DNA sequences in the same sample also yield this CDR3. The chain links TRBV9 to TRBJ2-1; D is unresolved. V was pared by 0 bases and J by 3 bases, with 4 bases between. The CDR3 loop spans 13 amino acids. Looked up from germline, CDR1 is SGDLS and CDR2 is YYNGEE. The CDR3 DNA is TGTGCCAGCAGCGTAGGTGACTACAATGAGCAGTTCTTC. It is translated as CASSVGDYNEQFF.

About this clone: The junction shows a germline mismatch at one end, possibly a read error. The chain uses TRBV14 and TRBJ2-1, with TRBD2 matching 12 bases. From germline, CDR1 is SGHDN and CDR2 FVKESK. There are 15 residues in the CDR3. CDR3 loop: CAGSSWTSGVAAQFF. DNA for the CDR3: TGTGCCGGCAGCTCCTGGACTAGCGGGGTGGCTGCGCAGTTCTTC.

The chain couples TRBV2 to TRBJ2-1; TRBD1 agrees at 7 bases. CDR3 length: 15 amino acids. Trimming took 6 bases from V and 2 from J; bases not matched to a gene: 7. Germline V CDR1 and CDR2: SNHLY, FYNNEI. CDR3 in amino acids: CASRGQDRAYNEQFF. CDR3 coding DNA: TGTGCCAGCAGGGGACAAGACAGGGCCTACAATGAGCAGTTCTTC.